The clone carrying this T cell receptor (beta chain) has just one count. Antigen unknown. These data belong to a study of shared clonotypes between healthy human individuals. Findings of the study overall: Non-shared clonotypes showed lower generation probabilities than clonotypes common to all four donors. Sampling used blood alone; tissue repertoires probably differ. A handful of donors had around 5.5% of their naive CD4 clonotypes in common.

There are 13 residues in the CDR3. V was clipped by 1 base and J by 4 bases, with 8 bases between them. In germline, CDR1 is SGHDT, CDR2 YYEEEE. Method: immunoSEQ multiplex PCR; TCRdb's copy keeps in-frame clones and lacks some. Here the sample spans hundreds of thousands of clones, around 73% being singletons. Input material: memory CD4+ T cells sorted from blood. Subset in this sample: CD45RA-negative fraction. The source is a woman aged 30 to 39 in good health. The gene calls are TRBV5-6 and TRBJ2-5; tentatively, D is TRBD1 or TRBD2 (5 bases each). CDR3 coding DNA: TGTGCCAGCAGCTTGAAGGGGACAGAGACCCAGTACTTC. It translates to CASSLKGTETQYF.